This paragraph covers one T cell receptor (beta chain) sequence. What it recognizes is unknown. CDR1 is MNHEY, CDR2 SMNVEV, per germline (reference sequence). The CDR3 has 13 amino acids. Trimming stripped 6 bases from V and 3 bases from J, with 10 bases between. The treatment denotes: over 15 received Ad26.COV2.S at low or high dose, single or two shots; roughly five received placebo; per-sample allocation not given. It was on day 63 after the first vaccine or placebo injection that samples were taken. The sample belongs to a study of Ad26.COV2.S vaccination and SARS-CoV-2 variants. Notes on the study in general: Possible underestimation of total T cell responses by the TCR breadth and depth analyses was noted.

Sequencing used immunoSEQ multiplex PCR; TCRdb keeps in-frame clones, though not all of them. The sample includes hundreds of thousands of clones, around nine tenths of them seen just once. The TCR sequence derives from a person aged 18 to 59 who received the Ad26.COV2.S COVID-19 vaccine or a placebo. Specimen: peripheral blood, collected in a trial of Ad26.COV2.S vaccine versus placebo. The chain joins TRBV27 to TRBJ2-3; D ambiguous. DNA of the CDR3: TGTGCCAGCAGCCGAATTTTAACAGATACGCAGTATTTT. Protein sequence: CASSRILTDTQYF.